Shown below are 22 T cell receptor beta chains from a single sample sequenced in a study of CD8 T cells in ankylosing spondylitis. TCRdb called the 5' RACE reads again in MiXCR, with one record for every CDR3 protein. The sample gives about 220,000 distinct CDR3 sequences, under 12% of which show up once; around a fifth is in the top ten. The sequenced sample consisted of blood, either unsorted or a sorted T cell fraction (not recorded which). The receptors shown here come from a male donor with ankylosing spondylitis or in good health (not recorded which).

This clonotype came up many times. In DNA, the CDR3 is TGTGCCAGCAGTTTATATGAGAAGGGGGCGAGTGAAGCTTTCTTT. Its translation: CASSLYEKGASEAFF. The V call is TRBV27, the J call TRBJ1-1; 7 bases line up with TRBD1. Looked up from germline, CDR1 is MNHEY and CDR2 is SMNVEV (reference sequence). The J segment lost 7 bases and the V segment lost 1 base, leaving 9 bases of the junction unmatched. This CDR3 has 15 residues.

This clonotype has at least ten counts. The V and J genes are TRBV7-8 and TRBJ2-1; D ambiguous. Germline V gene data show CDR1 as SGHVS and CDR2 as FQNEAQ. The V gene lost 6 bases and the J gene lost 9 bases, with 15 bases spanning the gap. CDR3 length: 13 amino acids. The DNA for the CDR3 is TGTGCCAGCAGTGCGATCTGGGATGGTGAGCAGTTCTTC. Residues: CASSAIWDGEQFF.

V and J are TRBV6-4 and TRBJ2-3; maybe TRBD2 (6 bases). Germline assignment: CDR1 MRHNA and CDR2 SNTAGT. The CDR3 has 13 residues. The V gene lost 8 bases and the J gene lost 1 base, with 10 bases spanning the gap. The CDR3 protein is CASGASGTDTQYF. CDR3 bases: TGTGCCAGCGGGGCTAGCGGCACAGATACGCAGTATTTT.

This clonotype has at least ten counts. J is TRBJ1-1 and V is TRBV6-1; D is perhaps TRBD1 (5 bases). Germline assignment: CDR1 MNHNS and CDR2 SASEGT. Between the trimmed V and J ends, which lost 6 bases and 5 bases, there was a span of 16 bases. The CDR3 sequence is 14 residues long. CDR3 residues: CASRSLGARTEAFF. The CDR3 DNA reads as TGTGCCAGCAGATCCCTCGGGGCGAGGACTGAAGCTTTCTTT.

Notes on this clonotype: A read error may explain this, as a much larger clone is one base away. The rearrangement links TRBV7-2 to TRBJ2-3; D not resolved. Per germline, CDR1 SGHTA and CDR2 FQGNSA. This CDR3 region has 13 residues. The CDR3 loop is CASSPDGGDTQSF. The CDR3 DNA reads TGTGCCAGCAGCCCCGATGGTGGAGATACGCAGTCTTTT.

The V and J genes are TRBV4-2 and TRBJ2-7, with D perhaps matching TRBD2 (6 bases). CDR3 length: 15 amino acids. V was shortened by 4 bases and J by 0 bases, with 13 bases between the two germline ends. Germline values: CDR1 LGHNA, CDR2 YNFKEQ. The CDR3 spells CASSRGDGSSYEQYF. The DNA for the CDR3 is TGTGCCAGCAGCCGGGGGGACGGGAGCTCCTACGAGCAGTACTTC.

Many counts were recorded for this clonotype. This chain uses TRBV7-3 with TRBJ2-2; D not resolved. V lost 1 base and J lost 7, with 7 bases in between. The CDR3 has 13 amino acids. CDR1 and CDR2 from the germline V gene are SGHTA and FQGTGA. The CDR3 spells CASSLSWNGELFF. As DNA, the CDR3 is TGTGCCAGCAGCTTAAGCTGGAACGGGGAGCTGTTTTTT.

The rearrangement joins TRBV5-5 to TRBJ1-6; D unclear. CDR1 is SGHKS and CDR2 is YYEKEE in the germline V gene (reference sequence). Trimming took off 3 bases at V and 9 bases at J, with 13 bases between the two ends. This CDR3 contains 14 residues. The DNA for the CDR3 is TGTGCCAGCAGCTCCCTCGACATGCCTTCACCCCTCCACTTT. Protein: CASSSLDMPSPLHF.

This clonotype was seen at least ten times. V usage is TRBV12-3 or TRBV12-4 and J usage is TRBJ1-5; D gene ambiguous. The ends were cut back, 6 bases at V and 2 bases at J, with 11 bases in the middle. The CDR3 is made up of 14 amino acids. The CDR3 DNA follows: TGTGCCAGCAGAATCATTTCAGGCAATCAGCCCCAGCATTTT. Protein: CASRIISGNQPQHF.

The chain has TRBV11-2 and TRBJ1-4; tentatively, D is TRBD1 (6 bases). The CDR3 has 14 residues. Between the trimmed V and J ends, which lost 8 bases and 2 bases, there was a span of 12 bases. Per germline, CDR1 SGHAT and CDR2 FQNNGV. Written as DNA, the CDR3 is TGTGCCAGCCTCTCAGGGGCGACTAATGAAAAACTGTTTTTT. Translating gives CASLSGATNEKLFF.

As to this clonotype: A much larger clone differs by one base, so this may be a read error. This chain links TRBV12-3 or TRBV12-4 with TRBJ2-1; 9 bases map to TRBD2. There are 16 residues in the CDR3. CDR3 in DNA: TGTGCCAGCAGTTTCCTAGCGGGGTCGAATTACAATGCGCAGTTCTTC. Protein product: CASSFLAGSNYNAQFF.

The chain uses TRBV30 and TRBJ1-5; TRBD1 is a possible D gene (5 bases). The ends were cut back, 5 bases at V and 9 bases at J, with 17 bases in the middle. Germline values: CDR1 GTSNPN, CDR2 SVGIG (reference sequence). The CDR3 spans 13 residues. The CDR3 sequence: CAWAGTEDLPQHF. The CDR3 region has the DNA TGTGCCTGGGCCGGGACGGAAGACTTGCCCCAGCATTTT.

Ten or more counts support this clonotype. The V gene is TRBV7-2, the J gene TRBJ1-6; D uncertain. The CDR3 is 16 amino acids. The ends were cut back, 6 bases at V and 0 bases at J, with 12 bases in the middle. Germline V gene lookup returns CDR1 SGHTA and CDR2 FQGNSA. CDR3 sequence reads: CASREVMGSYNSPLHF. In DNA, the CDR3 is TGTGCCAGCAGAGAGGTTATGGGCTCCTATAATTCACCCCTCCACTTT.

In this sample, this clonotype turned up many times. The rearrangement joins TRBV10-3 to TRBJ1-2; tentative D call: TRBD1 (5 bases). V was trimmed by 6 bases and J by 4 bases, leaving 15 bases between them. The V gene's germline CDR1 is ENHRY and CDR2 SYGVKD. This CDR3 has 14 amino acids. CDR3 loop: CAIREPQVLYGYTF. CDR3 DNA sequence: TGTGCCATCAGGGAGCCACAGGTGCTCTATGGCTACACCTTC.

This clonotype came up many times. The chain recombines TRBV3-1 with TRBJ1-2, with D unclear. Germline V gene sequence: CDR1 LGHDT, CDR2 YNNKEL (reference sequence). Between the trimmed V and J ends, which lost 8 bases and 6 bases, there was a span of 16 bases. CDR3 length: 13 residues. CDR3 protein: CASARQAEDGYTF. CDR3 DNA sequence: TGTGCCAGCGCCCGCCAAGCAGAGGATGGCTACACCTTC.

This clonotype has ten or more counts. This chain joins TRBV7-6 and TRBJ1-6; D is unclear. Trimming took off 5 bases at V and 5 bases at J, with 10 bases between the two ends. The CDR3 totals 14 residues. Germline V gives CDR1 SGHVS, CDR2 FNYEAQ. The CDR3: CASSTGRDNSPLHF. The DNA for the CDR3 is TGTGCCAGCAGCACCGGACGGGATAATTCACCCCTCCACTTT.

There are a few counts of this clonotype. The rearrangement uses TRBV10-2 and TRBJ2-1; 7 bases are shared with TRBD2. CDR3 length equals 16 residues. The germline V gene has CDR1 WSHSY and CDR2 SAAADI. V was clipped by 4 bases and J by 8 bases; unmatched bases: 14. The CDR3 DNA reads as TGCGCCAGCAGTGGGACCTTGACTAGCCTAGCCCATGAGCAGTTCTTC. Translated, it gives CASSGTLTSLAHEQFF.

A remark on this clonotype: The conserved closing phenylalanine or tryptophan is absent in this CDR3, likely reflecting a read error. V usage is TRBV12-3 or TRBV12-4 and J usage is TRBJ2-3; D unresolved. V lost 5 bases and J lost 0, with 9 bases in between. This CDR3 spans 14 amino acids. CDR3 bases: TGTGCCAGCAGTCCAGTCGCTAGCACAGATACGCAGTATCTT. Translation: CASSPVASTDTQYL.

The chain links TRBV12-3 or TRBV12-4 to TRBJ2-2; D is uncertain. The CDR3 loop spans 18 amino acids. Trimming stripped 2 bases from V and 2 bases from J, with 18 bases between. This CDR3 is CASSLKARRIHNTGELFF. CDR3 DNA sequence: TGTGCCAGCAGTTTAAAGGCCAGAAGAATTCATAACACCGGGGAGCTGTTTTTT.

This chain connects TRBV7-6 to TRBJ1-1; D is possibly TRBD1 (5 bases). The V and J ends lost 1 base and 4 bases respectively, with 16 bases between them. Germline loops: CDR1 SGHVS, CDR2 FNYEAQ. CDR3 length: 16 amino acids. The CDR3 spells CASSLVRPGRGTEAFF. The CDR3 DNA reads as TGTGCCAGCAGCTTAGTCCGTCCGGGGCGAGGCACTGAAGCTTTCTTT.

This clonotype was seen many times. The chain's CDR3 is CASSSGAIRGEQYF. CDR3 DNA sequence: TGTGCCAGCAGTTCAGGGGCTATCCGGGGTGAGCAGTACTTC. This chain uses TRBV7-2 with TRBJ2-7, with TRBD1 as a possible D gene (6 bases). Germline CDR1 SGHTA, CDR2 FQGNSA. Trimming removed 6 bases from V and 7 bases from J, with 19 bases in between. CDR3 length: 14 amino acids.

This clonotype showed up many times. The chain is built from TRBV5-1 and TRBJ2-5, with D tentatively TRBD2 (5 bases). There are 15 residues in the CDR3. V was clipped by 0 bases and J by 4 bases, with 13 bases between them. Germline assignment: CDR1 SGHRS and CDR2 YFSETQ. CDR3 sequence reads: CASSLGTRTRETQYF. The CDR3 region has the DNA TGCGCCAGCAGCTTGGGTACCCGGACTCGAGAGACCCAGTACTTC.